This T cell receptor (beta chain) was observed in a study of OX40 agonist ivuxolimab in advanced cancers. At the level of the whole study: The costimulatory receptor OX40 (CD134) was targeted by ivuxolimab, a fully human IgG2 agonistic monoclonal antibody. Intravenous ivuxolimab was administered to patients every 2 weeks at six dose levels: 0.01, 0.1, 0.3, 1.5, 3 and 10 mg/kg. Of the approximately 54 dose-escalation patients, hepatocellular carcinoma was present in 19, melanoma in some 15, renal cell carcinoma in 9 and head and neck cancer in 9. In the dose-escalation cohort, roughly 80% of patients were male, and the mean age was approximately 60 years, with a range of about 20 to 79. Patients were allowed to have had prior anti-PD-1, anti-PD-L1 or anti-CTLA-4 therapy, and roughly 40% of the dose-escalation patients had previously received checkpoint inhibitors. Three dose-escalation patients achieved partial responses, one with hepatocellular carcinoma and two with cutaneous melanoma. Peripheral TCRbeta sequencing was intended to test whether TCR sequence diversity was altered and clonal T-cell expansion was caused by ivuxolimab. The paper covers the monotherapy dose-escalation part of the phase I ivuxolimab trial, which included N ≈ 57 patients.

To sequence the TCRbeta CDR3 region, genomic DNA was isolated from the sorted cells. The immunoSEQ Assay was used for sequencing of TCRbeta CDR3 regions. TCRdb's version of the immuneACCESS table is confined to in-frame rearrangements and falls short of the full clone set. An unresolved V gene accounts for under half of the shortfall where checked; the remainder is of unknown origin. Across this sample there are 70,000 to 95,000 clones, with roughly 92% seen only once. The ten largest make up roughly 2.6% of the sample. Patients with autoimmune disease history or receiving systemic immunosuppression were excluded from the trial. In every dose cohort, peripheral blood was drawn for TCR sequencing at baseline, cycle 4 day 1, and cycle 7 day 1. The samples were drawn from a first-in-human, open-label, multicenter phase I dose-escalation trial of ivuxolimab. The trial enrolled adults with locally advanced or metastatic head and neck squamous cell, hepatocellular, melanoma or renal cell carcinoma. Before TCR sequencing, CD4+ T cells and CD8+ T cells from peripheral blood were sorted into separate populations.

A single count supports this clone. This receptor's antigen is unknown. Per-base qualities were not stored, and no clone one base away is much larger. V is cut back by 0 bases and J by 5 bases, with 6 bases in the junction unmatched. Counted from cysteine to phenylalanine, this CDR3 has 17 amino acids. CDR3 DNA is the only sequence kept; it has 51 bases, read in frame from the first base. The germline V gene (reference sequence) gives CDR1 as LNHNV and CDR2 as YYDKDF. Overall study results and their limits: Low levels of normalized T-cell clonal expansion were also seen in some patients who did not respond. Clonal expansion of both CD4+ and CD8+ blood T cells was observed from baseline to week 6 at doses 0.1 to 3.0 mg/kg. In partial responders in the 0.1-3.0 mg/kg groups, normalized peripheral clonal expansion was found to be among the lowest, especially among CD8+ T cells. Which antigens the clonally expanded peripheral T cells were specific for was not determined. After ivuxolimab, more expanded clones were found on average in CD8+ T cells than in CD4+ T cells.

The receptor was derived from an adult with an advanced solid tumor such as melanoma, head and neck, liver or kidney cancer. This material consisted of CD4+ or CD8+ T cells sorted from blood, taken in a trial of the OX40 agonist ivuxolimab. The chain links TRBV15 with TRBJ2-5; 13 middle bases align to TRBD2. Read as DNA, the sequence is TGTGCCACCAGCAGAGATTTCGGACTAGCGGGAGAGGAGACCCAGTACTTC. Its protein product is CATSRDFGLAGEETQYF.